This T cell receptor (beta chain) is from a study of blood T cell repertoires in COVID-19. Study at large: PBMCs, B-cell-depleted T cells, or T cells provided the cDNA or gDNA that made up the material.

This clone showed up many times. In the authors' methods: The authors estimated nucleated cell counts from reference gene primer amplification. Libraries were prepared by immunoSEQ multiplex PCR; TCRdb keeps only in-frame clonotypes and omits some of them. That table is the source of V, J and clone size, and D and trimming were worked out from the DNA. The data contain around 180,000 clones, around 80% of them singletons. CDR1 and CDR2 from the germline V gene are WNHNN and SYGVQD (reference sequence). There are 15 residues in the CDR3. Losses at the gene ends were 3 bases for V and 1 base for J; bases not matched to a gene: 3.

The V and J genes are TRBV10-1 and TRBJ2-1, with TRBD2 matching over 7 bases. The sample comprised peripheral blood. The TCR sequence derives from an elderly woman with COVID-19, enrolled during active disease. The CDR3 loop reads CASSDGGLSYNEQFF. The CDR3 DNA is TGCGCCAGCAGTGACGGGGGACTATCCTACAATGAGCAGTTCTTC.